This T cell receptor (beta chain) was sequenced for a study of OX40 agonist ivuxolimab in advanced cancers. Study in general: An anti-OX40 (CD134) antibody with agonistic activity, ivuxolimab, was administered to patients. With a range of roughly 20 to 80, age averaged roughly 61 years, and around 83% were male.

Study outcomes and limitations: Patients who responded partially at 0.1-3.0 mg/kg showed clonal expansion ranking among the lowest. There were, on average, more expanded clones in CD8+ T cells than in CD4+.

Points on this clone: What it recognizes is unknown.

Trimming left V 2 bases short and J 1 base short, with 9 bases between. There are 14 residues in the CDR3. Germline V gene data show CDR1 as SGHDT and CDR2 as YYEEEE. Only in-frame clones appear in the TCRdb table, and some are missing; sequencing was by immunoSEQ multiplex PCR. Of 70,000 to 95,000 clones listed, about 81% are singletons. The sequence came from an adult with an advanced solid tumor such as melanoma, head and neck, liver or kidney cancer. The chain recombines TRBV5-6 with TRBJ2-5, with unresolved D. The sequences come from CD4+ or CD8+ T cells sorted from blood, collected in a trial of the OX40 agonist ivuxolimab. The CDR3 DNA reads as TGTGCCAGCAGCTTAATGGCAGCCCAAGAGACCCAGTACTTC. It translates to CASSLMAAQETQYF. Together with reference TRBV5-6 and TRBJ2-5, the CDR3 gives the full variable domain: DAGVTQSPTHLIKTRGQQVTLRCSPKSGHDTVSWYQQALGQGPQFIFQYYEEEERQRGNFPDRFSGHQFPNYSSELNVNALLLGDSALYLCASSLMAAQETQYFGPGTRLLVL.